This T cell receptor (beta chain) was recovered during a study of blood T cell repertoires in COVID-19. Those who participated ranged in age from roughly 18 to 90 years and resided in some 24 US areas. Participant reports of clinical history set cohort assignment. Recovery among Cohort 3 donors was established by two negative PCRs, clearance, or symptom resolution. As originally analysed: Cell counts per sample came from amplifying reference gene primers. The protocol was immunoSEQ multiplex PCR, while the TCRdb copy is restricted to in-frame clones and leaves out a portion. D and trimming come from the DNA, and the V and J calls and clone size come from that table. The data contain 250,000 to 350,000 clones, more than 75% of them seen just once; the ten biggest clones take up roughly 5%. Looked up from germline, CDR1 is SNHLY and CDR2 is FYNNEI. V dropped 6 bases and J dropped 7; count of bases not matched to a gene: 7. CDR3 length: 14 amino acids.

The TCR was taken from a woman aged 25 to 39 who had recovered from COVID-19. Sample: PBMCs or T cells enriched from blood (not recorded which). The chain employs TRBV2 and TRBJ1-2; 11 nucleotides agree with TRBD1. CDR3 loop: CASSGRGQGAGYTF. The CDR3 DNA sequence: TGTGCCAGCAGCGGGAGAGGACAGGGGGCTGGCTACACCTTC.